This T cell receptor (beta chain) was found in a study of PD-1 blockade in classical Hodgkin lymphoma. Repertoires were generated with immunoSEQ multiplex PCR, while TCRdb's copy carries only in-frame clones and drops some. The sample holds around 26,000 clones, about 90% seen once. The CDR3 covers 15 residues. Germline loops: CDR1 SGHVS, CDR2 FNYEAQ. V lost 5 bases to trimming and J lost 6 bases; unmatched junction nucleotides: 10. As to time point: newly diagnosed, previously untreated cHL patient sample. Magnetic negative selection purified CD4+ T cells from thawed PBMCs. The chain joins TRBV7-6 to TRBJ1-2; 9 nucleotides agree with TRBD1. The receptor was derived from a human donor with classical Hodgkin lymphoma. Sample: CD4+ T cells from blood. For the CDR3, the DNA is TGTGCCAGCAGCCCTCGACGGGACAGGGACCATGGCTACACCTTC. Translating gives CASSPRRDRDHGYTF.